This record looks at one TCR beta chain sequence and its context. These data come from a study of blood T cell repertoires in COVID-19. Background on the study: Donors in the United States, Italy and Spain gave samples during acute or convalescent COVID-19.

Losses at the gene ends were 6 bases for V and 7 bases for J; bases not matched to a gene: 8. Germline values: CDR1 SGHRS, CDR2 YFSETQ. The length of the CDR3 is 14 residues. TCRdb's copy holds only in-frame clones and misses some; the assay was immunoSEQ multiplex PCR. The repertoire consists of 180,000 or so clones, with approximately 80% occurring once and the leading ten covering around 10%. Sample: PBMCs or T cells enriched from blood (not recorded which). This clonotype was sampled from a man over 45 who had recovered from COVID-19. This chain uses TRBV5-1 with TRBJ2-2, with TRBD2 identical over 8 bases. The CDR3 bases are TGCGCCAGCAAAGGACTAGCCTCGGGCGGGGAGCTGTTTTTT. Its translation is CASKGLASGGELFF.